The clone carrying this T cell receptor beta chain was observed a handful of times. These data originate in a study of cytomegalovirus exposure and HLA in healthy donors. Researchers ran the PCR with 60 Vbeta and 13 Jbeta primers. Repertoires were generated with immunoSEQ multiplex PCR, while TCRdb's copy carries only in-frame clones and drops some. The data contain around 150,000 clones, about 61% of them singletons. The CDR3 contains 16 residues. With 3 bases removed from V and 5 bases from J, the gap between germline ends came to 17 bases. In germline, CDR1 is SGHTA, CDR2 FQGTGA. The V call is TRBV7-3, the J call TRBJ1-5; D unclear. The sample comprised PBMCs. The receptor comes from a woman aged 40 to 50 in good health and CMV-seronegative. The CDR3 loop reads CASSFTSKWRYQPQHF. The CDR3 nucleotides read TGTGCCAGCAGCTTTACGTCCAAATGGAGGTATCAGCCCCAGCATTTT. The full variable domain, its missing parts supplied by reference TRBV7-3 and TRBJ1-5, is GAGVSQTPSNKVTEKGKYVELRCDPISGHTALYWYRQSLGQGPEFLIYFQGTGAADDSGLPNDRFFAVRPEGSVSTLKIQRTERGDSAVYLCASSFTSKWRYQPQHFGDGTRLSIL.